This T cell receptor (beta chain) originates from a study of T cell responses to AZD1222 COVID-19 vaccine. General study points: Once two AZD1222 doses were given, Spike-specific TCR breadth and depth went up. All repertoire sampling was performed exclusively after the peak T cell response.

Notes on this clone: What it binds is not known.

In germline, CDR1 is SGHTA, CDR2 FQGNSA. The V end lost 4 bases, the J end lost 6 bases, and 16 bases lay between the germline ends. This CDR3 is built from 15 residues. The data were produced by immunoSEQ multiplex PCR, yet TCRdb's version contains in-frame clones alone and is incomplete. The sample carries 100,000 to 120,000 clones, roughly 90% recorded once. This chain links TRBV7-2 with TRBJ1-5; D may be TRBD1 (6 bases). The clonotype was recovered from an adult in good health. Sample: peripheral blood, taken on day 0 of AZD1222 vaccination. CDR3 bases: TGTGCCAGCAGCTCCCTTGGGGGGCGAGTTCAGCCCCAGCATTTT. This encodes CASSSLGGRVQPQHF.